In this sample, the clone carrying this T cell receptor (beta chain) turned up once. These data originate in a study of blood T cell repertoires in COVID-19. Study summary: Nucleic acid was either cDNA or gDNA, and it came from T cells, B-cell-depleted T cells, or PBMCs.

Per the original data handling: Reference gene primer amplification gave nucleated cell count estimates. The data were produced by immunoSEQ multiplex PCR, yet TCRdb's version contains in-frame clones alone and is incomplete. V and J calls plus clone size are reproduced from that table; the DNA served to infer D and trimming. The sample contains roughly 400,000 clones, about nine tenths of which appear only once. Researchers sorted participants into cohorts using their self-reported clinical history. Symptom resolution, clearance, or two negative PCRs marked the recovered donors of Cohort 3. Source material: PBMCs or T cells enriched from blood (not recorded which). The sequence derives from a woman between 25 and 40 years old who had recovered from COVID-19.

The CDR3 reads CASSFRAGARSPLHF. The CDR3 bases are TGTGCCAGCAGCTTCCGAGCGGGGGCTAGGTCACCCCTCCACTTT. The chain uses TRBV5-6 and TRBJ1-6; D perhaps matches TRBD1 (6 bases). This CDR3 region has 15 residues. Deletions cut 2 bases from V and 10 bases from J, with 16 bases between. Germline lookup yields CDR1 SGHDT and CDR2 YYEEEE.